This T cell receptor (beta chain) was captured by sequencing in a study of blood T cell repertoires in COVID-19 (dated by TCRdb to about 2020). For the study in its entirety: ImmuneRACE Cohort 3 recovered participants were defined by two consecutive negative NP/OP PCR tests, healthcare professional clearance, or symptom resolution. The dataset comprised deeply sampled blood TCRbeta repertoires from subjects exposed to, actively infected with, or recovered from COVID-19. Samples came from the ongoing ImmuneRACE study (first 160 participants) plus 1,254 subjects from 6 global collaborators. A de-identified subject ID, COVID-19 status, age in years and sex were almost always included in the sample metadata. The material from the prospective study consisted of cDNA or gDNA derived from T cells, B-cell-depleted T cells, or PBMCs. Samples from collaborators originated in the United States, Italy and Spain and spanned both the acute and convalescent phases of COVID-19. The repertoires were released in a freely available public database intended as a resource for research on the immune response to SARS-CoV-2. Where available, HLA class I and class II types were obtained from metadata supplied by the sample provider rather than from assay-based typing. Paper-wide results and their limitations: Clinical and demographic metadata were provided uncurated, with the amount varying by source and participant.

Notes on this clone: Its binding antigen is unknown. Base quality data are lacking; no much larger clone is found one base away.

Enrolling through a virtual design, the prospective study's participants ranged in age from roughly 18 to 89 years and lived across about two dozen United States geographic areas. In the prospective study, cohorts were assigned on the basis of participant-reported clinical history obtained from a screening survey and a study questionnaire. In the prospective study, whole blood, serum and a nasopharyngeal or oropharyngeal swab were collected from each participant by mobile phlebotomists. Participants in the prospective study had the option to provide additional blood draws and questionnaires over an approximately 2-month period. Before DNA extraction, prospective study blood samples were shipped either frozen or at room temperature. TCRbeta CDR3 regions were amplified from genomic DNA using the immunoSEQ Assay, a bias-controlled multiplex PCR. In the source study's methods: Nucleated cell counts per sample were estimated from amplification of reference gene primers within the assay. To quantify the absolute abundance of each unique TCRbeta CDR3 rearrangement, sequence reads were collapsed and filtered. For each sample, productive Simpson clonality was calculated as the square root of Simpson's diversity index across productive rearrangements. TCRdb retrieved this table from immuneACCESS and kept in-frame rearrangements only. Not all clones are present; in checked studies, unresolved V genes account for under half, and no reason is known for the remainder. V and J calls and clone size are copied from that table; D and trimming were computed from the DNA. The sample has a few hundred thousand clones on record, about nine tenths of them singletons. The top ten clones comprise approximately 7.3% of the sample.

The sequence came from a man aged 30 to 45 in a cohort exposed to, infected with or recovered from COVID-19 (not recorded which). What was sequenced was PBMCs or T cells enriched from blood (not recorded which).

The CDR3 protein sequence reads: CASSYSASGSYNEQFF. The DNA reads as follows: TGTGCCAGCAGTTACTCCGCTAGCGGGAGTTACAATGAGCAGTTCTTC. The chain was built from TRBV6-5 and TRBJ2-1; 10 bases in the middle match TRBD2. Taken from cysteine to phenylalanine, the CDR3 has 16 residues. Only the CDR3 portion is preserved as DNA: 48 bases, with reading frame beginning at the first base. V is trimmed back by 0 bases and J by 4 bases, and the junction contains 3 bases that no gene match accounts for. The germline V gene specifies MNHEY as CDR1 and SVGAGI as CDR2.